The sequence of this T cell receptor (beta chain) was determined in a study of blood T cell repertoires in COVID-19. Across the whole study: The United States, Italy and Spain supplied acute and convalescent COVID-19 samples.

Trimming stripped 5 bases from V and 4 bases from J, with 11 bases between. This CDR3 has 13 amino acids. Germline V lookup: CDR1 SEHNR, CDR2 FQNEAQ (reference sequence). Study processing details: By means of reference gene primer amplification, nucleated cell counts were estimated. Measured with immunoSEQ multiplex PCR; TCRdb has only the in-frame clones, and not every one. V and J calls and clone size are given by that table; D and trimming were obtained from the DNA. The sample comprises some 110,000 clones, about 86% of which are singletons, and 7.5% to 9% rests with the top ten. The sequencing sample was made of peripheral blood. This receptor was taken from an older man who had recovered from COVID-19. The rearrangement uses TRBV7-9 and TRBJ2-5; tentatively, D is TRBD1 (6 bases). The CDR3 reads CASSEQGRETQYF. The CDR3, as DNA: TGTGCCAGCAGCGAACAGGGTCGAGAGACCCAGTACTTC.